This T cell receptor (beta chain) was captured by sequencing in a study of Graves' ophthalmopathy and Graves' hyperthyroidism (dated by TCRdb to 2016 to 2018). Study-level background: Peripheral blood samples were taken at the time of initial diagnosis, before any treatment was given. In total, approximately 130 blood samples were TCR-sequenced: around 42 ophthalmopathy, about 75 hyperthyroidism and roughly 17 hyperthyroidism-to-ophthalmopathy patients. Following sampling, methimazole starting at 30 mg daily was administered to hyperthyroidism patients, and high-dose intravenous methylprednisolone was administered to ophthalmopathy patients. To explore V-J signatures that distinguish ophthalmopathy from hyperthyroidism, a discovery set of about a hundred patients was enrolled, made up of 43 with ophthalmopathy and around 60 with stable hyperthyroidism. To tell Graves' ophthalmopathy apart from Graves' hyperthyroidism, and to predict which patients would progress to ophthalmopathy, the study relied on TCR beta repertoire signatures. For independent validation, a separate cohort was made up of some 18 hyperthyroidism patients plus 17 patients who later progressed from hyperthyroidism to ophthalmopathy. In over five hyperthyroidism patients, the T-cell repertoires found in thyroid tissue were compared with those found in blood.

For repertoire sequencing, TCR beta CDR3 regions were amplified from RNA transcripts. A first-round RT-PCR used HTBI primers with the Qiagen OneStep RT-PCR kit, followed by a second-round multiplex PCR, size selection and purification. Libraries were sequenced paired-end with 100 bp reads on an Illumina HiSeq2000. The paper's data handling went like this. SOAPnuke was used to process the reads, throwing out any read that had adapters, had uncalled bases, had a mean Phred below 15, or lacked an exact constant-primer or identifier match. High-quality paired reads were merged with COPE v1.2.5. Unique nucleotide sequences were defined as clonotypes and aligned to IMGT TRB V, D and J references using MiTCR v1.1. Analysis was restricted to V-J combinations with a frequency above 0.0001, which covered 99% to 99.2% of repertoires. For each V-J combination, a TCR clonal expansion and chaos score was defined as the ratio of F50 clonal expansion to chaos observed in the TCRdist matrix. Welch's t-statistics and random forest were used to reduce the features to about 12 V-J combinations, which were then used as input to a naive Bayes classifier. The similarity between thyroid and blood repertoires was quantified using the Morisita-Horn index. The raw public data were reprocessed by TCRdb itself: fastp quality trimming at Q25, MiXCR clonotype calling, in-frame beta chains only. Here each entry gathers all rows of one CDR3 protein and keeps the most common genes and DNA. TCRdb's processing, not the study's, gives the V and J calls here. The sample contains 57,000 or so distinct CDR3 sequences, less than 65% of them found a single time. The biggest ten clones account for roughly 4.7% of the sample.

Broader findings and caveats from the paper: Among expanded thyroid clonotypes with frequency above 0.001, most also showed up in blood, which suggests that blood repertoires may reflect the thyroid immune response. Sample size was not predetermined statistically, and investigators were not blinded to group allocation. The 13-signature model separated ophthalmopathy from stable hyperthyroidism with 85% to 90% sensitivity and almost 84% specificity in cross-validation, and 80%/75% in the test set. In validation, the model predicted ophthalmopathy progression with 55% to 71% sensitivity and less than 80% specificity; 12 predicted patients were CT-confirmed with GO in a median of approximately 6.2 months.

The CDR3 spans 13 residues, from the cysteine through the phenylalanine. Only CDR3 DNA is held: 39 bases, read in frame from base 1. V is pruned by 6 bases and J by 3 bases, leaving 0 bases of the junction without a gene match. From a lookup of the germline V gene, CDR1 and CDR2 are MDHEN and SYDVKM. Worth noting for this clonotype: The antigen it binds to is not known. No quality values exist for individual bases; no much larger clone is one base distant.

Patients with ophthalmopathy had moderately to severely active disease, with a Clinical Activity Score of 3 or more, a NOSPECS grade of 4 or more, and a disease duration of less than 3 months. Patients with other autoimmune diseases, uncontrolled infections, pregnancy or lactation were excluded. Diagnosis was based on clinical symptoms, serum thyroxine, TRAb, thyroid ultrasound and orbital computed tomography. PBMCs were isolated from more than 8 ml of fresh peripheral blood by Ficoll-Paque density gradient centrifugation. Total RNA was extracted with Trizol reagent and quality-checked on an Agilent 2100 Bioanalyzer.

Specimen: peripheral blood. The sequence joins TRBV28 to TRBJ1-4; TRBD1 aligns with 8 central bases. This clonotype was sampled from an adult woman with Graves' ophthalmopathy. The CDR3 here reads CASRQGANEKLFF. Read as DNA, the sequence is TGTGCCAGCAGACAGGGGGCTAATGAAAAACTGTTTTTT.